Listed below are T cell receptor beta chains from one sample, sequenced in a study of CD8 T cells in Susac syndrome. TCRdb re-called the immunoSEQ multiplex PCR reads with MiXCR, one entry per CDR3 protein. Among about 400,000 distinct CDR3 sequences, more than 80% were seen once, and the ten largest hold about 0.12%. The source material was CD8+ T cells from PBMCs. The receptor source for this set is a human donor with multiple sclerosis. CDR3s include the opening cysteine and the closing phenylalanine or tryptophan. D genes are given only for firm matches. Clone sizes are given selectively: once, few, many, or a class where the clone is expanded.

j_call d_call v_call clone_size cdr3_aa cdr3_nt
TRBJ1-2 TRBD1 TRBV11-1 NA CASSLDRGSRGYTF TGTGCCAGCAGCTTAGACAGGGGATCTCGTGGCTACACCTTC
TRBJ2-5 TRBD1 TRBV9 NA CASSVELGTGPQETQYF TGTGCCAGCAGCGTAGAATTGGGGACAGGGCCCCAAGAGACCCAGTACTTC
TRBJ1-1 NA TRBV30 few CAWSLGTEAFF TGTGCCTGGAGTTTGGGAACTGAAGCTTTCTTT
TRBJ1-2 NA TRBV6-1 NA CASSSPWTENYGYTF TGTGCCAGCAGTTCACCTTGGACGGAGAACTATGGCTACACCTTC
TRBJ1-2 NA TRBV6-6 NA CASSVTPGRHYGYTF TGTGCCAGCAGCGTGACCCCGGGACGCCACTATGGCTACACCTTC
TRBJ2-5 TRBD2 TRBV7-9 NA CASSWASGSGETQYF TGTGCCAGCAGCTGGGCTAGCGGGAGTGGAGAGACCCAGTACTTC
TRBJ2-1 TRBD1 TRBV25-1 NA CASREGQGSGHEQFF TGTGCCAGCAGGGAGGGACAGGGTAGCGGGCATGAGCAGTTCTTC
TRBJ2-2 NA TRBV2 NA CASHGGWTGELFF TGTGCCTCGCATGGGGGGTGGACCGGGGAGCTGTTTTTT
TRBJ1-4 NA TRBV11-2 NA CASSLGGADEKLFF TGTGCCAGCAGCTTAGGAGGGGCAGACGAAAAACTGTTTTTT
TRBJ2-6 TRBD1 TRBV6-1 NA CASTGQGGTGANVLTF TGTGCCAGCACCGGACAGGGAGGTACTGGGGCCAACGTCCTGACTTTC
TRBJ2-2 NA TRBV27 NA CASSLDRAGTGELFF TGTGCCAGCAGCCTCGACAGGGCGGGGACCGGGGAGCTGTTTTTT
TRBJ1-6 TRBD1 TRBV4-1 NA CASSQGPQGQKNSPLHF TGCGCCAGCAGCCAAGGGCCTCAGGGACAGAAAAATTCACCCCTCCACTTT
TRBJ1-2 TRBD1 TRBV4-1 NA CASSQEEGAYGYTF TGCGCCAGCAGCCAAGAAGAGGGGGCATATGGCTACACCTTC
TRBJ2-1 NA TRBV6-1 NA CASRIFGGGSAYNEQFF NA
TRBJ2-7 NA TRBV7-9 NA CASSLVDGSSYEQYF TGTGCCAGCAGCTTAGTAGACGGCAGCTCCTACGAGCAGTACTTC
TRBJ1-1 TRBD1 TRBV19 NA CASSPWTGVDTEAFF TGTGCCAGTAGTCCCTGGACAGGGGTGGACACTGAAGCTTTCTTT
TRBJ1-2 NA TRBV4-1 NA CASSQDAGSNYGYTF TGCGCCAGCAGCCAAGATGCAGGGTCTAACTATGGCTACACCTTC
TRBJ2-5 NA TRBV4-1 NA CASSQEGFEEDQYF TGCGCCAGCAGCCAAGAAGGATTCGAAGAGGACCAGTACTTC
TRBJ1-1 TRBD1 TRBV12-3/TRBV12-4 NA CASSWTGSEAFF TGTGCCAGCAGTTGGACAGGGTCTGAAGCTTTCTTT
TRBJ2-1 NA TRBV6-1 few CASGYGDINEQFF TGTGCCAGCGGGTACGGGGATATCAATGAGCAGTTCTTC
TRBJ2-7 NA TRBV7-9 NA CASIPGGRPTYEQYF TGTGCCAGCATCCCCGGGGGCAGGCCTACCTACGAGCAGTACTTC
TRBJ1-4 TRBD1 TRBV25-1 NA CASSDTGVTNEKLFF TGTGCCAGCAGTGACACAGGGGTCACTAATGAAAAACTGTTTTTT
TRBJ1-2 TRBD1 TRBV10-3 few CAISAGQGVDGYTF TGTGCCATCAGTGCGGGACAGGGAGTAGATGGCTACACCTTC
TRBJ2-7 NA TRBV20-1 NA CSARERGVVGEQYF TGCAGTGCTAGAGAACGCGGAGTAGTAGGCGAGCAGTACTTC
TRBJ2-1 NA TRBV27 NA CASSFGGSAYNEQFF TGTGCCAGCAGTTTTGGGGGGTCAGCCTACAATGAGCAGTTCTTC
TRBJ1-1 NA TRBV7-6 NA CASRPGGTNTEAFF TGTGCCAGCCGGCCGGGCGGAACAAACACTGAAGCTTTCTTT
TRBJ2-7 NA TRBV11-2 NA CASSLDSGRTYEQYF TGTGCCAGCAGCTTAGATAGCGGTAGAACCTACGAGCAGTACTTC
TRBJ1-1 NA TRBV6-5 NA CASSYSRPPTEAFF TGTGCCAGCAGTTACTCGAGACCCCCCACTGAAGCTTTCTTT
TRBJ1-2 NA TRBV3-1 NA CASSQPRDGYTF TGTGCCAGCAGCCAACCAAGAGATGGCTACACCTTC
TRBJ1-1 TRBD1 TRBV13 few CASSLTGVAFF TGTGCCAGCAGCTTAACAGGGGTTGCTTTCTTT
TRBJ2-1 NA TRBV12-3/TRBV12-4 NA CASTAGPGGYNEQFF TGTGCCAGCACCGCCGGCCCCGGGGGCTACAATGAGCAGTTCTTC
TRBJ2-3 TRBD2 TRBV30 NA CACDVAGGYTDTQYF TGTGCCTGCGACGTAGCGGGGGGATACACAGATACGCAGTATTTT
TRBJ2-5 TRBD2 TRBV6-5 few CASSSTPGLGETQYF TGTGCCAGCAGTTCAACGCCGGGACTAGGAGAGACCCAGTACTTC
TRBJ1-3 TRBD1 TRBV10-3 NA CAARDRIDDTIYF TGTGCCGCCCGGGACAGGATTGATGACACCATATATTTT
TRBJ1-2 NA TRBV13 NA CASSSAPYYGYTF TGTGCCAGCAGTTCCGCACCGTACTATGGCTACACCTTC
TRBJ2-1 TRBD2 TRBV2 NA CASSAFLAGDTNEQFF TGTGCCAGCAGCGCCTTCCTAGCGGGGGACACCAATGAGCAGTTCTTC
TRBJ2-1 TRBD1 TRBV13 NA CASEDRDDYNEQFF TGTGCCAGCGAGGACAGGGACGATTACAATGAGCAGTTCTTC
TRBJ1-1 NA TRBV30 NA CAWGFTNTEAFF TGTGCCTGGGGATTTACGAACACTGAAGCTTTCTTT
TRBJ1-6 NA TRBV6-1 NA CASSEYGRDSPLHF TGTGCCAGCAGTGAATATGGGAGGGATTCACCCCTCCACTTT
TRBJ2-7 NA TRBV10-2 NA CASSEGENEQYF TGCGCCAGCAGTGAGGGGGAAAACGAGCAGTACTTC
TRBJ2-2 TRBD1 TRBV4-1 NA CASSWDSSNTGELFF TGCGCCAGCAGCTGGGACAGTTCGAACACCGGGGAGCTGTTTTTT
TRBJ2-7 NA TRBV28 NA CASSFRRDGGLEQYF TGTGCCAGCAGTTTTCGGCGGGACGGGGGGCTCGAGCAGTACTTC
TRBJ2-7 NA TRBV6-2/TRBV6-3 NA CASSYVRTESSYEQYF TGTGCCAGCAGTTACGTCCGGACAGAGAGCTCCTACGAGCAGTACTTC
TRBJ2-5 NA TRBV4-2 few CASSQDVETQYF TGTGCCAGCAGCCAAGATGTGGAGACCCAGTACTTC
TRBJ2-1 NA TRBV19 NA CAARGAYNEQFF TGTGCCGCCAGAGGGGCCTACAATGAGCAGTTCTTC
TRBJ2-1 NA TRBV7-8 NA CASSLIGGSNEQFF TGTGCCAGCAGCTTAATAGGGGGTAGTAATGAGCAGTTCTTC
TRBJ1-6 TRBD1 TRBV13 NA CASSSGRGLGGSPLHF TGTGCCAGCAGCTCGGGTAGGGGGCTCGGAGGATCACCCCTCCACTTT
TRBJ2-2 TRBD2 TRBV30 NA CAWSPGGSHTGELFF TGTGCCTGGTCCCCGGGGGGTTCGCACACCGGGGAGCTGTTTTTT
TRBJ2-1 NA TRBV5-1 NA CASSFLGEDRTEQFF TGCGCCAGCAGCTTTCTCGGAGAGGATCGGACTGAGCAGTTCTTC
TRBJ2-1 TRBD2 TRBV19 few CARGLAGGNEQFF TGTGCCAGGGGACTAGCGGGAGGCAATGAGCAGTTCTTC
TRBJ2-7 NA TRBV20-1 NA CSARDFPSYEQYF TGCAGTGCTAGAGATTTTCCATCCTACGAGCAGTACTTC
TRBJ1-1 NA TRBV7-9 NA CASSLVEGGNTEAFF TGTGCCAGCAGCTTAGTAGAGGGTGGGAACACTGAAGCTTTCTTT
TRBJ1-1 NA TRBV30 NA CAWSGLNTEAFF TGTGCCTGGAGTGGGCTGAACACTGAAGCTTTCTTT
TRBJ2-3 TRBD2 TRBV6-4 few CASSEGLAGGPDTQYF TGTGCCAGCAGTGAGGGACTAGCGGGAGGGCCAGATACGCAGTATTTT
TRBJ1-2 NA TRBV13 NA CASRASSDGYTF TGTGCCAGCAGGGCCAGTTCGGATGGCTACACCTTC
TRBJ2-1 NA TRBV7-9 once CASSLSGSLYNEQFF TGTGCCAGCAGCTTGTCGGGGTCTCTCTACAATGAGCAGTTCTTC
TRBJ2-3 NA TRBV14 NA CASSQALTYWYDTQYF TGTGCCAGCAGCCAAGCTTTGACTTACTGGTATGATACGCAGTATTTT
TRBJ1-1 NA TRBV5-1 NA CASRMGSTAEAFF TGCGCCAGCAGAATGGGGTCGACAGCTGAAGCTTTCTTT
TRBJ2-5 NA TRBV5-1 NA CASSPGGRSQETQYF TGCGCCAGCAGCCCGGGGGGCAGGTCCCAAGAGACCCAGTACTTC
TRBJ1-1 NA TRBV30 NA CAWSVRGGNTEAFF TGTGCCTGGAGTGTACGAGGCGGAAACACTGAAGCTTTCTTT